This is a list of T cell receptor beta chains from one sample in a study of OX40 agonist ivuxolimab in advanced cancers. The method was immunoSEQ multiplex PCR; TCRdb's version includes in-frame clones alone and lacks a portion of them. The top ten clones hold 2% to 3% of a sample with around 80,000 clones, around 83% of them seen once. The source material was CD4+ or CD8+ T cells sorted from blood, sampled in a trial of the OX40 agonist ivuxolimab. The receptors come from an adult with an advanced solid tumor such as melanoma, head and neck, liver or kidney cancer. Each CDR3 is given with its conserved first and last residue. The order of the fields is CDR3 DNA, CDR3 protein, J gene, V gene, clone size, D gene. The D gene is left open where the match is weak. Not every row has a clone size; where given, it reads once, few, many or a size class.

CDR3nt: TGTGCCAGCTCGCCCCGGGTGGCAGGGGTAGGCTACACCTTC
CDR3aa: CASSPRVAGVGYTF
j_gene: TRBJ1-2
v_gene: TRBV18
abundance: -
d_gene: -

CDR3nt: TGCGCCAGCATAGATGGATACGAGCAGTACTTC
CDR3aa: CASIDGYEQYF
j_gene: TRBJ2-7
v_gene: TRBV5-1
abundance: once
d_gene: -

CDR3nt: TGTGCCAGTAGTATAGGGGTGGGCCCCAGCCAAGAGACCCAGTACTTC
CDR3aa: CASSIGVGPSQETQYF
j_gene: TRBJ2-5
v_gene: TRBV19
abundance: -
d_gene: -

CDR3nt: TGCGCCAGCAGCTTGGAAGCTAGGGACAGGGACGAGCAGTACTTC
CDR3aa: CASSLEARDRDEQYF
j_gene: TRBJ2-7
v_gene: TRBV5-1
abundance: -
d_gene: TRBD1

CDR3nt: TGCGCCAGCAGCTTAGGGTCTCCAACAGAGACCCAGTACTTC
CDR3aa: CASSLGSPTETQYF
j_gene: TRBJ2-5
v_gene: TRBV5-1
abundance: -
d_gene: -

CDR3nt: TGTGCCAGCAGTGTAGACCAGGCGGGGGGAAACACCATATATTTT
CDR3aa: CASSVDQAGGNTIYF
j_gene: TRBJ1-3
v_gene: TRBV2
abundance: few
d_gene: -

CDR3nt: TGTGCCAGCAGTTACGCCAGTACCCGAAACACTGAAGCTTTCTTT
CDR3aa: CASSYASTRNTEAFF
j_gene: TRBJ1-1
v_gene: TRBV6-6
abundance: -
d_gene: -

CDR3nt: TGTGCCAGCAGCTGGATTGCCGACGAGCAGTACTTC
CDR3aa: CASSWIADEQYF
j_gene: TRBJ2-7
v_gene: TRBV7-9
abundance: -
d_gene: -

CDR3nt: TGTGCCAGTAGCCTGACCGGGACAGATTCCTACGAGCAGTACTTC
CDR3aa: CASSLTGTDSYEQYF
j_gene: TRBJ2-7
v_gene: TRBV19
abundance: -
d_gene: TRBD1

CDR3nt: TGTGCCAGCAGGGGGACTAGCGGGAGCTCCTACAATGAGCAGTTCTTC
CDR3aa: CASRGTSGSSYNEQFF
j_gene: TRBJ2-1
v_gene: TRBV7-9
abundance: -
d_gene: TRBD2

CDR3nt: TGTGCCAGCAGCCAACACACTAGCGGGGGGGCACCAGATACGCAGTATTTT
CDR3aa: CASSQHTSGGAPDTQYF
j_gene: TRBJ2-3
v_gene: TRBV4-2
abundance: -
d_gene: TRBD2

CDR3nt: TGTGCCAGCAGTTACGAGCGTTTTGGGACCCAGTACTTC
CDR3aa: CASSYERFGTQYF
j_gene: TRBJ2-5
v_gene: TRBV6-5
abundance: -
d_gene: -

CDR3nt: TGTGCCAGCAGTTACTCGGAGGTGGAAGGTTATGGCTACACCTTC
CDR3aa: CASSYSEVEGYGYTF
j_gene: TRBJ1-2
v_gene: TRBV6-5
abundance: once
d_gene: -

CDR3nt: TGTGCCAGCAGTTTACGACAGGGGAGTCAGCCCCAGCATTTT
CDR3aa: CASSLRQGSQPQHF
j_gene: TRBJ1-5
v_gene: TRBV28
abundance: -
d_gene: TRBD1

CDR3nt: TGTGCCAGCTCAACGACCGATAGCACTGAAGCTTTCTTT
CDR3aa: CASSTTDSTEAFF
j_gene: TRBJ1-1
v_gene: TRBV18
abundance: -
d_gene: -

CDR3nt: TGTGCCAGCAGGGAGGACGGGAACACTGAAGCTTTCTTT
CDR3aa: CASREDGNTEAFF
j_gene: TRBJ1-1
v_gene: TRBV2
abundance: -
d_gene: -